Shown below are 20 T cell receptor beta chains from a single sample sequenced in a study of cytomegalovirus exposure and HLA in healthy donors. Both 60 Vbeta primers and 13 Jbeta primers went into the PCR. Measured with immunoSEQ multiplex PCR; TCRdb has only the in-frame clones, and not every one. The repertoire has approximately 70,000 clones, roughly 70% of them found once; the top ten carry about 12%. The material sequenced was PBMCs. The source is a woman aged 40 to 55 in good health and CMV-seropositive.

J is TRBJ2-7 and V is TRBV7-2; 7 bases are a match to TRBD1. The CDR3 has 14 amino acids. The V gene's germline CDR1 is SGHTA and CDR2 FQGNSA. Trimming at V came to 5 bases and at J to 2 bases, leaving 6 bases not matched to a gene. CDR3 sequence (DNA): TGTGCCAGCAGCGTCCGACAGGGACCCTACGAGCAGTACTTC. Amino acids: CASSVRQGPYEQYF.

This clone was detected once. The rearrangement uses TRBV10-3 and TRBJ2-1; 10 bases map to TRBD2. The germline V gene encodes CDR1 ENHRY and CDR2 SYGVKD. After removal of 9 bases from V and 5 bases from J, the junction contained 10 bases not matched to a gene. This CDR3 has 15 residues. CDR3 residues: CAMGSGGLSNNEQFF. The CDR3 bases are TGTGCCATGGGTAGCGGGGGGCTATCGAACAATGAGCAGTTCTTC.

In its sample, this clone was seen once. The chain combines TRBV6-5 with TRBJ1-6, with D uncertain. V was cut by 8 bases and J by 6 bases, with 17 bases left in between. This CDR3 is built from 15 residues. Germline loops: CDR1 MNHEY, CDR2 SVGAGI. The DNA of the CDR3 is TGTGCCAGCCGAACTCCGATCCTTACTAATTCACCCCTCCACTTT. This encodes CASRTPILTNSPLHF.

As concerns this clone: A far larger clone is one nucleotide away, so this likely arose from a read error. This chain uses TRBV6-1 with TRBJ2-3, with 7 bases that match TRBD2. CDR3 length equals 14 residues. The V segment lost 1 base and the J segment 4 bases; nucleotides outside the gene matches: 2. Germline assignment: CDR1 MNHNS and CDR2 SASEGT. The CDR3 loop is CASSEGRGADTQYF. CDR3 in DNA: TGTGCCAGCAGTGAAGGACGGGGGGCAGATACGCAGTATTTT.

The chain has TRBV27 and TRBJ2-4; D uncertain. The V gene lost 5 bases and the J gene lost 1 base, with 6 bases spanning the gap. This CDR3 has 13 amino acids. The germline V gene encodes CDR1 MNHEY and CDR2 SMNVEV (reference sequence). In DNA, the CDR3 is TGTGCCAGCAGTATCTCGGCCAAAAACATTCAGTACTTC. Translation gives CASSISAKNIQYF.

The chain uses TRBV9 and TRBJ1-1, with D possibly matching TRBD1 (5 bases). This CDR3 contains 14 residues. Germline loops: CDR1 SGDLS, CDR2 YYNGEE. The V end lost 6 bases, the J end lost 0 bases, and 12 bases lay between the germline ends. Written as DNA, the CDR3 is TGTGCCAGCACCTGGGGGGATGTGAACACTGAAGCTTTCTTT. Its protein is CASTWGDVNTEAFF.

The V call is TRBV19, the J call TRBJ2-2; 9 positions match TRBD1. The V gene end was trimmed by 6 bases and the J gene end by 5 bases; junction bases not matched to a gene: 7. Looked up from germline, CDR1 is LNHDA and CDR2 is SQIVND (reference sequence). This CDR3 region has 15 residues. In nucleotides, the CDR3 is TGTGCCAGTAGGGAGGGACAGGGAAGAACCGGGGAGCTGTTTTTT. As protein: CASREGQGRTGELFF. The whole variable domain, filled in from reference TRBV19 and TRBJ2-2, reads DGGITQSPKYLFRKEGQNVTLSCEQNLNHDAMYWYRQDPGQGLRLIYYSQIVNDFQKGDIAEGYSVSREKKESFPLTVTSAQKNPTAFYLCASREGQGRTGELFFGEGSRLTVL.

The chain links TRBV5-1 to TRBJ2-3; 9 bases fit TRBD1. The CDR3 spans 15 residues. Germline V gives CDR1 SGHRS, CDR2 YFSETQ. V shed 4 bases, J shed 1 base, and the junction held 4 bases outside the gene matches. The CDR3 coding sequence is TGCGCCAGCAGCCCCCGGGACAGGGGCACAGATACGCAGTATTTT. It translates to CASSPRDRGTDTQYF.

The chain is built from TRBV7-3 and TRBJ2-1; D remains unclear. Looked up from germline, CDR1 is SGHTA and CDR2 is FQGTGA. V was shortened by 5 bases and J by 0 bases, with 8 bases between the two germline ends. This CDR3 comprises 14 residues. As DNA, the CDR3 is TGTGCCAGCAGCCCAGAACCCTCCTACAATGAGCAGTTCTTC. This translates into CASSPEPSYNEQFF.

V usage is TRBV10-3 and J usage is TRBJ1-1; a weak D match, TRBD1 (6 bases). CDR1 and CDR2 (germline): ENHRY, SYGVKD. V gave up 6 bases and J gave up 2 bases, with 10 bases separating them. The CDR3 contains 13 residues. The CDR3 protein is CAIRDRQNTEAFF. The CDR3, as DNA: TGTGCCATCAGGGACAGACAAAACACTGAAGCTTTCTTT.

The chain combines TRBV2 with TRBJ1-3; weak D call: TRBD1 (5 bases). Trimming removed 6 bases from V and 0 bases from J, with 9 bases in between. CDR3 size: 14 residues. Germline CDR1 reads SNHLY; CDR2 reads FYNNEI. The CDR3 nucleotides read TGTGCCAGCAGAGCCGACAGCTCTGGAAACACCATATATTTT. Translated: CASRADSSGNTIYF.

The J gene is TRBJ1-6, the V gene TRBV18; D not resolved. CDR1 and CDR2 (germline): KGHSH, LQKENI. V was cut by 1 base and J by 1 base, with 14 bases left in between. The CDR3 length is 18 residues. For the CDR3, the DNA is TGTGCCAGCTCACCACGCGGAGGGCGAGGATCCTATAATTCACCCCTCCACTTT. Translating gives CASSPRGGRGSYNSPLHF.

This sequence joins TRBV6-4 and TRBJ2-2; 9 bases are a match to TRBD1. J gave up 3 bases and V 6 bases, and 2 bases lay outside the gene matches. Germline CDR1 reads MRHNA; CDR2 reads SNTAGT. The CDR3 is made up of 14 amino acids. The CDR3 DNA follows: TGTGCCAGCAGGAGGACAGGGGACACCGGGGAGCTGTTTTTT. This sequence encodes CASRRTGDTGELFF.

The rearrangement links TRBV5-4 to TRBJ2-6; D gene unclear. Looked up from germline, CDR1 is SGHNT and CDR2 is YYREEE (reference sequence). CDR3 length equals 17 residues. The V end lost 0 bases, the J end lost 0 bases, and 10 bases lay between the germline ends. The CDR3 nucleotides are TGTGCCAGCAGCTTGGCTATGAGGAGCTCTGGGGCCAACGTCCTGACTTTC. Its protein is CASSLAMRSSGANVLTF.

The rearrangement joins TRBV9 to TRBJ2-5; TRBD2 aligns across 9 bases. CDR1 and CDR2 (germline): SGDLS, YYNGEE. The trim removed 2 bases at V and 5 bases at J, leaving 4 bases unmatched. The length of the CDR3 is 14 residues. The CDR3 protein is CASSVGGGAETQYF. The CDR3 region has the DNA TGTGCCAGCAGCGTGGGCGGGGGGGCCGAGACCCAGTACTTC.

The chain carries TRBV9 and TRBJ2-1; the match to TRBD2 covers 8 bases. The CDR3 contains 15 residues. The germline V gene encodes CDR1 SGDLS and CDR2 YYNGEE. The V segment lost 0 bases and the J segment 5 bases; nucleotides outside the gene matches: 4. Written as DNA, the CDR3 is TGTGCCAGCAGCGTAGCTAAGCGGGGGAACAATGAGCAGTTCTTC. This codes for CASSVAKRGNNEQFF. Combining the CDR3 with reference TRBV9 and TRBJ2-1 gives the whole variable domain DSGVTQTPKHLITATGQRVTLRCSPRSGDLSVYWYQQSLDQGLQFLIQYYNGEERAKGNILERFSAQQFPDLHSELNLSSLELGDSALYFCASSVAKRGNNEQFFGPGTRLTVL.

This clone was counted at least ten times. The rearrangement uses TRBV6-5 and TRBJ2-3, with a tentative D call TRBD2 (7 bases). The CDR3 covers 13 residues. The germline V and J ends were trimmed by 6 bases and 7 bases, with 14 bases remaining between them. CDR1 is MNHEY and CDR2 is SVGAGI in the germline V gene. The CDR3 loop is CASRPGGAYTQYF. The CDR3 DNA reads TGTGCCAGCAGGCCTGGGGGGGCTTATACGCAGTATTTT.

The rearrangement links TRBV30 to TRBJ1-5; TRBD1 is a possible D gene (6 bases). The V gene's germline CDR1 is GTSNPN and CDR2 SVGIG (reference sequence). V lost 5 bases to trimming and J lost 7 bases, with 15 bases between them. The CDR3 sequence is 13 residues long. The CDR3 loop is CAWEQDRLQPQHF. The CDR3 DNA is TGTGCCTGGGAACAGGACAGATTGCAGCCCCAGCATTTT.

The chain joins TRBV7-3 to TRBJ2-1; D is unclear. Trimming removed 5 bases from V and 15 bases from J, with 20 bases in between. From germline, CDR1 is SGHTA and CDR2 FQGTGA. The CDR3 covers 13 residues. The CDR3 bases are TGTGCCAGCAGCCTCACCGCACAATCCAGTTGGTTCTTC. Translating it yields CASSLTAQSSWFF.

The genes are TRBV19 and TRBJ1-1; D remains unclear. This CDR3 comprises 16 residues. V was clipped by 8 bases and J by 0 bases, with 19 bases between them. The germline gives CDR1 LNHDA, CDR2 SQIVND (reference sequence). The CDR3 here is CASHHATGEMNTEAFF. As DNA, the CDR3 is TGTGCCAGTCACCACGCTACGGGAGAGATGAACACTGAAGCTTTCTTT.